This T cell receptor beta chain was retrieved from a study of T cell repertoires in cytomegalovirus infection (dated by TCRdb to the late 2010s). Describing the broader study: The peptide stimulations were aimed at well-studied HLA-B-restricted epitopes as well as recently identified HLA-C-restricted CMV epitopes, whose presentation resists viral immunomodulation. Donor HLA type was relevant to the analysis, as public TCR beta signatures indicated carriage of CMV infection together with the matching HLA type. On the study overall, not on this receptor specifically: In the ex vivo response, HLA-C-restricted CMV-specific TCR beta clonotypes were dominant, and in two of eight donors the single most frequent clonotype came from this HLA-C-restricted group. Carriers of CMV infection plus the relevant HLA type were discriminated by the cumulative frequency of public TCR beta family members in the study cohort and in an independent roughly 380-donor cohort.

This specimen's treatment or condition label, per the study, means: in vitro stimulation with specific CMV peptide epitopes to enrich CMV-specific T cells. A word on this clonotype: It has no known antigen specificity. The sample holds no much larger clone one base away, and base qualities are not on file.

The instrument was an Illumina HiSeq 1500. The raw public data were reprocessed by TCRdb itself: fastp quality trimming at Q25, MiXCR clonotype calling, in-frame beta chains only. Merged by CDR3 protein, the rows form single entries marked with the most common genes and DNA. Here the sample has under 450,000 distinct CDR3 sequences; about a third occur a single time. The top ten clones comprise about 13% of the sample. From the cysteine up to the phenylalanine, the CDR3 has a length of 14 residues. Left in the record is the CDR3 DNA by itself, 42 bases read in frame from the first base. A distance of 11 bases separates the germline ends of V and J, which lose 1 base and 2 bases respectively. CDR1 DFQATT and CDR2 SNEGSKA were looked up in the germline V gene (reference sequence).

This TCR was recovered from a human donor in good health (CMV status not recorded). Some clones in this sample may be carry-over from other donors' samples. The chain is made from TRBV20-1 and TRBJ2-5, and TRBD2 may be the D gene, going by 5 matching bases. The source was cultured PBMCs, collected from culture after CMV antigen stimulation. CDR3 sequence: CSARAASHQETQYF. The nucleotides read TGCAGTGCTAGAGCGGCTAGCCATCAAGAGACCCAGTACTTC.